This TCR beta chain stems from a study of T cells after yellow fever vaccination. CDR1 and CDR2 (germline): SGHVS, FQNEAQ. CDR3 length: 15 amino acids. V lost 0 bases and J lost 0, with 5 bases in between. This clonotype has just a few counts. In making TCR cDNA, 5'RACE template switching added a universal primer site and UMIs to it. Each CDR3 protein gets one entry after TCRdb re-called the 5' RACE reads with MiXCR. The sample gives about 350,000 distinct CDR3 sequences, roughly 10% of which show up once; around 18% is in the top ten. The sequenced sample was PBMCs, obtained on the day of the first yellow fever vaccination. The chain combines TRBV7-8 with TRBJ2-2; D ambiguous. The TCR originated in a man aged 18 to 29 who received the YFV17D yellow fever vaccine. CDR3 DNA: TGTGCCAGCAGCTTAGCTAATCCGAACACCGGGGAGCTGTTTTTT. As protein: CASSLANPNTGELFF.